This T cell receptor (beta chain) stems from a study of memory CD8 T cells in hepatitis C reinfection. Across the study: After reinfection, a couple of primary-infection resolvers became chronically infected. Reinfection meant HCV RNA positivity after two negatives ≥60 days apart.

The CDR3 covers 13 residues. J gave up 10 bases and V 6 bases, and 9 bases lay outside the gene matches. Germline lookup yields CDR1 MNHEY and CDR2 SMNVEV (reference sequence). Measured with immunoSEQ multiplex PCR; TCRdb has only the in-frame clones, and not every one. Among around 47,000 clones listed, around 89% were seen once. This clone qualifies as medium-sized (0.01 to 0.1%). Documented time point: peak reinfection, 3 to 8 weeks after reinfection detection. No in vitro expansion preceded TCR sequencing of the sorted cells. Control naive CD8 T cells came from two donors at all three reinfection time points.

Sequencing used naive CD8+ T cells sorted from blood. The chain links TRBV27 to TRBJ1-1; 9 bases match TRBD1. The TCR sequence derives from a man between 18 and 35 years old with hepatitis C virus infection. This CDR3 reads CASSPGTGLRAFF. As DNA, the CDR3 is TGTGCCAGCAGCCCCGGGACAGGGTTACGAGCTTTCTTT.